This T cell receptor (beta chain) was sequenced in a study of T cells in Graves' hyperthyroidism and ophthalmopathy. Using RNA transcripts as the source, TCR beta CDR3 regions were amplified. The HTBI primer set served for first-round RT-PCR of the TCR CDR3. TCRdb used MiXCR to reprocess the multiplex PCR reads, holding one entry per CDR3 protein. The top ten clones hold about 3.7% of a sample with some 400,000 distinct CDR3 sequences, approximately 19% of them seen once. Per germline, CDR1 SNHLY and CDR2 FYNNEI. The V end lost 4 bases, the J end lost 4 bases, and 11 bases lay between the germline ends. This CDR3 spans 13 amino acids. Stable hyperthyroidism: no ophthalmopathy progression over 18 months of follow-up. The PBMCs had their origin in roughly 10 ml of fresh peripheral blood. Study results and limitations: Most expanded thyroid clonotypes above 0.001 also appeared in blood.

On this clonotype itself: As yet, its antigen is unknown.

The gene calls are TRBV2 and TRBJ2-7, with a tentative D call TRBD1 (6 bases). The source is a young woman with Graves' hyperthyroidism. Sequencing input: blood. The CDR3 DNA is TGTGCCAGCAGTGGAGGACAGCTTTACGAGCAGTACTTC. This sequence encodes CASSGGQLYEQYF.